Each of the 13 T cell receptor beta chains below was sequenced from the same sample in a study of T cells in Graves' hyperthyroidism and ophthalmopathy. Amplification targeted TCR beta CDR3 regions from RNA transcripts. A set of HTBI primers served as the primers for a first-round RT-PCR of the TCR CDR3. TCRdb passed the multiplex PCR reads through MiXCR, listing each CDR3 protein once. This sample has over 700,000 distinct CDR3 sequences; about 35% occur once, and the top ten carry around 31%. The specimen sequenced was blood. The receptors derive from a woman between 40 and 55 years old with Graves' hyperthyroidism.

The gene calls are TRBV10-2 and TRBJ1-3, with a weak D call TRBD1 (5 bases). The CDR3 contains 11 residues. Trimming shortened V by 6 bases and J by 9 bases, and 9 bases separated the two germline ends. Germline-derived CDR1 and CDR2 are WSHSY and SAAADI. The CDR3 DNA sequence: TGCGCCAGCAGGGCCAGGGCCACCATATATTTT. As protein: CASRARATIYF.

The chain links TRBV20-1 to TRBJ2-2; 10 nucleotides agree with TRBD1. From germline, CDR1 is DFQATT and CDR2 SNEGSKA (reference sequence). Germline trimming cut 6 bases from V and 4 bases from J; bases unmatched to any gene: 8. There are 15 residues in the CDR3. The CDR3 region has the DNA TGCAGTGCCAGCGACAGGGGGCTAAGCACCGGGGAGCTGTTTTTT. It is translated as CSASDRGLSTGELFF.

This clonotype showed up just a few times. The CDR3 spells CSARGKRGRILNTEAFF. Written as DNA, the CDR3 is TGCAGTGCTAGGGGGAAAAGGGGGAGAATATTGAACACTGAAGCTTTCTTT. The chain carries TRBV20-1 and TRBJ1-1, with a possible D match to TRBD1 (6 bases). Germline CDR1 is DFQATT and CDR2 is SNEGSKA (reference sequence). The length of the CDR3 is 17 residues. V lost 3 bases to trimming and J lost 0 bases, with 20 bases between them.

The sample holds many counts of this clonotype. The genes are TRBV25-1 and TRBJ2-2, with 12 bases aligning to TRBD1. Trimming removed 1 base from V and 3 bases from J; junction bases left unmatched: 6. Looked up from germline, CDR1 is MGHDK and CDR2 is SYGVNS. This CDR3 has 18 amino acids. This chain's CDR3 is CASSEWLGDRGHTGELFF. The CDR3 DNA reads TGTGCCAGCAGTGAATGGTTGGGGGACAGGGGGCACACCGGGGAGCTGTTTTTT. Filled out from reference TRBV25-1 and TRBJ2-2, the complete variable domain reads EADIYQTPRYLVIGTGKKITLECSQTMGHDKMYWYQQDPGMELHLIHYSYGVNSTEKGDLSSESTVSRIRTEHFPLTLESARPSHTSQYLCASSEWLGDRGHTGELFFGEGSRLTVL.

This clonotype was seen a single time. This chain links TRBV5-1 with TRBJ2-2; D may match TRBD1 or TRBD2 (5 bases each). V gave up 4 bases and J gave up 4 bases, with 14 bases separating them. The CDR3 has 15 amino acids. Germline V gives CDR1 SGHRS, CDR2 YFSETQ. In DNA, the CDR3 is TGCGCCAGCAGCGTAAAGGGACCGAGCACCGGGGAGCTGTTTTTT. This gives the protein CASSVKGPSTGELFF.

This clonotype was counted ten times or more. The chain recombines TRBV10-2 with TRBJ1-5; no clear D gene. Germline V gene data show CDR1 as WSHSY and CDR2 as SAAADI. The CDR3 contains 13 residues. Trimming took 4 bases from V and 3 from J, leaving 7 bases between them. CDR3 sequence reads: CASSGGFNQPQHF. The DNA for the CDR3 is TGCGCCAGCAGTGGGGGATTCAATCAGCCCCAGCATTTT.

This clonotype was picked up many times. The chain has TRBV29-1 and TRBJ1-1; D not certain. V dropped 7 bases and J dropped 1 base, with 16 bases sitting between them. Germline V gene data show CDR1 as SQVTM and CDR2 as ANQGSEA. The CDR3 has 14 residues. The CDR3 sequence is CSADLSGENTEAFF. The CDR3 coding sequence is TGCAGCGCCGACCTATCGGGAGAGAACACTGAAGCTTTCTTT.

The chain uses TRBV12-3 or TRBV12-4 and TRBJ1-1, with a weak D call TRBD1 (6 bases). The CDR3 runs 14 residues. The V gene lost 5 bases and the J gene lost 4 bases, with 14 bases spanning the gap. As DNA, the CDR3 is TGTGCCAGCAGTCTTCAGGGGACGACCACTGAAGCTTTCTTT. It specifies CASSLQGTTTEAFF.

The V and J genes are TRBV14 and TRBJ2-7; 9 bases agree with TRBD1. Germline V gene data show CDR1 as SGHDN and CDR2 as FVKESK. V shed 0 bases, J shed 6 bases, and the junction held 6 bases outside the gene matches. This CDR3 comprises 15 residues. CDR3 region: CASSQDRDRVAEQYF. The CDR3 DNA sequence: TGTGCCAGCAGCCAAGACAGGGACAGGGTCGCCGAGCAGTACTTC.

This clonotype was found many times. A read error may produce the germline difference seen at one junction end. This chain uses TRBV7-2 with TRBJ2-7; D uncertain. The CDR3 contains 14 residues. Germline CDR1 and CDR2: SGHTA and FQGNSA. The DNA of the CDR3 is TGTGCCAGCAGCTTACCGAATATAGGTGCGGTTCCTAACTTC. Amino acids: CASSLPNIGAVPNF. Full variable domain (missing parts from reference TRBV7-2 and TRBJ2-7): GAGVSQSPSNKVTEKGKDVELRCDPISGHTALYWYRQSLGQGLEFLIYFQGNSAPDKSGLPSDRFSAERTGGSVSTLTIQRTQQEDSAVYLCASSLPNIGAVPNFGPGTRLTVT.

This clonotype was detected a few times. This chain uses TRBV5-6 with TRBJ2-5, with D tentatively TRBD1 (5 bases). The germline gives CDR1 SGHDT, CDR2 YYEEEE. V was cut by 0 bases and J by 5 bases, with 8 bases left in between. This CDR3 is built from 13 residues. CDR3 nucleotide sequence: TGTGCCAGCAGCTTGGAGGGGTACGAGACCCAGTACTTC. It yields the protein CASSLEGYETQYF.

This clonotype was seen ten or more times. CDR3 DNA sequence: TGTGCCAGCAGCTTAGATCAGGCGCAAGCTTTCTTT. Amino acids: CASSLDQAQAFF. V is TRBV7-9 and J is TRBJ1-1; D unclear. Germline assignment: CDR1 SEHNR and CDR2 FQNEAQ (reference sequence). Trimming pared 1 base from V and 9 bases from J, leaving 9 bases between. This CDR3 has 12 residues.

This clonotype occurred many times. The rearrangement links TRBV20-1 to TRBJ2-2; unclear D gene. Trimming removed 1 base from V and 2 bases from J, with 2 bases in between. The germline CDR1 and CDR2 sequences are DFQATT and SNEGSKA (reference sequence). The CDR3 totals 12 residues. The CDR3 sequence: CSARANTGELFF. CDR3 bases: TGCAGTGCTAGAGCCAACACCGGGGAGCTGTTTTTT.